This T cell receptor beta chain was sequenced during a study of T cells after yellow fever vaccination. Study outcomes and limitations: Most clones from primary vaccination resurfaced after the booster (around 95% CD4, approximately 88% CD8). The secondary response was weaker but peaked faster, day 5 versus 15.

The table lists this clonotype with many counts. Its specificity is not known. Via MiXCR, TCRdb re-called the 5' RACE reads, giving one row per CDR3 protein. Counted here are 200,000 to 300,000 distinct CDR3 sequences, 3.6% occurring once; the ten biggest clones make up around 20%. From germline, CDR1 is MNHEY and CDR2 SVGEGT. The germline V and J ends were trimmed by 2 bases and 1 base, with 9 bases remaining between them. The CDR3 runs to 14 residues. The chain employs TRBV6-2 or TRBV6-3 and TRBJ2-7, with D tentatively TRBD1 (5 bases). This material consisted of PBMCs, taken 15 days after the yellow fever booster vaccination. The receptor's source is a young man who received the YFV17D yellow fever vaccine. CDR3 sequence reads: CASSYLAGSYEQYF. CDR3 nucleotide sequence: TGTGCCAGCAGTTACCTGGCAGGGTCCTACGAGCAGTACTTC.